This T cell receptor beta chain originates from a study of PD-1 blockade in classical Hodgkin lymphoma. Time point reported: cycle 4 day 1 (C4D1), after more than five weeks of nivolumab. Every single patient, without exception, relapsed after autologous stem cell transplantation, and brentuximab vedotin exposure varied. CDR3 size: 17 residues. Germline CDR1 reads MGHRA; CDR2 reads YSYEKL. V shed 1 base and J shed 0 bases, with 16 bases lying between them. In this sample, this clone turned up a few times. The table came from immunoSEQ multiplex PCR; TCRdb's copy has only in-frame clones and leaves some out. The profile covers about 39,000 clones, with around 80% appearing a single time and 9.8% taken by the ten largest.

The J gene is TRBJ2-7, the V gene TRBV4-1, with no clear D. This TCR derives from a human donor with classical Hodgkin lymphoma. Material: peripheral blood mononuclear cells (PBMCs), obtained before the fourth cycle of nivolumab. CDR3: CASSQVSPLGASYEQYF. In DNA form, the CDR3 reads TGCGCCAGCAGCCAAGTGTCCCCCTTAGGAGCCTCCTACGAGCAGTACTTC.